The clone carrying this TCR beta chain was seen many times. The source of the sample is a study of spatial heterogeneity in lung cancer. Study-wide background: A unique TCR and UMI combination showed up more than ten times in raw reads, on average.

Time point noted: blood at routine non-recurrence follow-up after resection. The V end was cut by 0 bases, the J end by 2 bases, with 14 bases between. Germline CDR1 and CDR2: SGHRS and YFSETQ. CDR3 size: 16 residues. Carried by each TCR cDNA molecule was a unique molecular identifier. TCRdb re-derived calls from the 5' RACE reads in MiXCR, one entry per CDR3 protein. The profile shows 110,000 or so distinct CDR3 sequences, under 14% of them singletons. The material sequenced was PBMCs, taken at follow-up. The sequence derives from a female donor with early-stage non-small cell lung cancer. J is TRBJ1-2 and V is TRBV5-1; no firm D call. CDR3 in DNA: TGCGCCAGCAGCTTGGGAGCGGCCGGAGGGAACTATGGCTACACCTTC. This encodes CASSLGAAGGNYGYTF.